This TCR beta chain was found in a study of human T cells and chemical hapten exposure. TCRdb reprocessed the RACE reads with MiXCR, giving one entry per CDR3 protein. The table has under 120,000 distinct CDR3 sequences, approximately 11% seen once. This clonotype occurred many times. Its antigen is not known. The time point is: patch test 1, 2 weeks after DPC sensitization. The treatment is: therapeutic diphenylcyclopropenone sensitization with weekly scalp DPC. Suited to DPC and affected by alopecia, the donors ranged from 18 to 70 years old. Study-wide points: DPC sensitization did not alter TCRs above 1 in 1000 frequency. Significantly more large CDR3 similarity clusters arose among expanded TCRs than among controls.

The CDR3 runs 18 residues. Germline V gives CDR1 MDHEN, CDR2 SYDVKM. The ends were cut back, 4 bases at V and 2 bases at J, with 23 bases in the middle. The chain has TRBV28 and TRBJ1-2, with D tentatively TRBD1 (6 bases). The specimen was whole blood, collected in connection with sensitization to the hapten diphenylcyclopropenone (DPC). The sequence came from a woman between 40 and 55 years old with alopecia areata. Some clones in this sample may be carry-over from other donors' samples. The CDR3 DNA is TGTGCCAGCAGTTCCCTGACTGGACCTACAGGGCGCAACTATGGCTACACCTTC. Translating gives CASSSLTGPTGRNYGYTF.